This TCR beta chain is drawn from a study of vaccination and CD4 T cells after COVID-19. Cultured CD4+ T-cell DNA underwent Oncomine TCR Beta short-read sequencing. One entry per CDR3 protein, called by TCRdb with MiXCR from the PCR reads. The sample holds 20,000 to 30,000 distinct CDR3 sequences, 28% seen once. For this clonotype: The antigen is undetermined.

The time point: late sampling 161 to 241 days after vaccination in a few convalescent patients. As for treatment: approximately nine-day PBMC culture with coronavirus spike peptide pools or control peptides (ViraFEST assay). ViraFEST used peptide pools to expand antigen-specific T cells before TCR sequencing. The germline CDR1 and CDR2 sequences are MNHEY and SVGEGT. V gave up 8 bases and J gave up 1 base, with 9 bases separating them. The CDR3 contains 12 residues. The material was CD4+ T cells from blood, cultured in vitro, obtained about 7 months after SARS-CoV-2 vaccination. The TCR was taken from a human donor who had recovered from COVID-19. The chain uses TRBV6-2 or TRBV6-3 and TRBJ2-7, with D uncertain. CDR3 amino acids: CASGAGSYEQYF. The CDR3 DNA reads TGTGCCAGCGGTGCCGGATCCTACGAGCAGTACTTC.